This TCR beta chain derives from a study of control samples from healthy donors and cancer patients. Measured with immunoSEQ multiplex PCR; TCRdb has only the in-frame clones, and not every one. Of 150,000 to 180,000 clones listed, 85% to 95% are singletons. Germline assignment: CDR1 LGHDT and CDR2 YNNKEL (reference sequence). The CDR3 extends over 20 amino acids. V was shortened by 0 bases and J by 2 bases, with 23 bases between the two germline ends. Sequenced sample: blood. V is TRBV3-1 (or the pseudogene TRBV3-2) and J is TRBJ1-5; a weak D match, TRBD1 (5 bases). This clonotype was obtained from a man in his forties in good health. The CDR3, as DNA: TGTGCCAGCAGCCAAGAGTTGGGGCTAATCCCTTTACAACGCAATCAGCCCCAGCATTTT. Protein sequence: CASSQELGLIPLQRNQPQHF.